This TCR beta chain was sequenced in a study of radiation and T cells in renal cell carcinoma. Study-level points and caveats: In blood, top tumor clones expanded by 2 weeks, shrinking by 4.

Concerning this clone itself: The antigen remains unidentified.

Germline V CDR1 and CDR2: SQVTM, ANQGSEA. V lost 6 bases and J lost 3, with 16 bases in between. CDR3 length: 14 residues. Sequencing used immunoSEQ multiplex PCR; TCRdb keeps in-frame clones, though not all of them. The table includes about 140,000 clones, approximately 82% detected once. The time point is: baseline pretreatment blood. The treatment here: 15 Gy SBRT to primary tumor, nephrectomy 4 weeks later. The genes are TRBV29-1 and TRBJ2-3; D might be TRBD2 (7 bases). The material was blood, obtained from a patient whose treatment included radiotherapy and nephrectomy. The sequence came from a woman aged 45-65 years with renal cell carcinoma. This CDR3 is CSVVGGAWTDTQYF. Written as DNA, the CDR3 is TGCAGCGTCGTGGGGGGGGCTTGGACAGATACGCAGTATTTT.